This T cell receptor beta chain was recovered during a study of blood T cell repertoires in COVID-19. Only in-frame clones appear in the TCRdb table, and some are missing; sequencing was by immunoSEQ multiplex PCR. The sample shows some 250,000 clones, approximately 84% of them seen only once. The CDR3 spans 15 residues. CDR1 and CDR2 from the germline V gene are SQVTM and ANQGSEA. Trimming removed 6 bases from V and 4 bases from J, with 21 bases in between. The source is a woman in her thirties or forties with acute COVID-19. This chain uses TRBV29-1 with TRBJ1-2, with unresolved D. The sequenced sample was PBMCs or T cells enriched from blood (not recorded which). CDR3 loop: CSVWGRGPLGYGYTF. In nucleotides, the CDR3 is TGCAGCGTCTGGGGTCGAGGGCCACTCGGCTATGGCTACACCTTC.